The 21 T cell receptor beta chains below all came from one sample that was sequenced in a study of blood T cell repertoires in COVID-19. Measured with immunoSEQ multiplex PCR; TCRdb has only the in-frame clones, and not every one. The sample records 250,000 or so clones, around nine tenths being singletons. What was sequenced was PBMCs or T cells enriched from blood (not recorded which). These receptors were collected from a woman younger than 35 who had recovered from COVID-19.

This clone was seen only a few times. The chain's CDR3 is CSAGGQGDYGYTF. The CDR3 DNA reads as TGCAGTGCTGGTGGACAGGGCGACTATGGCTACACCTTC. V usage is TRBV20-1 and J usage is TRBJ1-2; 8 positions agree with TRBD1. The CDR3 loop spans 13 amino acids. Germline V gene data show CDR1 as DFQATT and CDR2 as SNEGSKA (reference sequence). V gave up 5 bases and J gave up 3 bases; unmatched junction bases: 5.

CDR3 amino acids: CASTFGGAGREAFF. DNA of the CDR3: TGTGCCAGTACCTTCGGGGGAGCGGGTCGTGAAGCTTTCTTT. The rearrangement uses TRBV19 and TRBJ1-1, with D maybe TRBD1 (5 bases). The CDR3 runs 14 residues. The germline CDR1 and CDR2 sequences are LNHDA and SQIVND (reference sequence). Trimming took 7 bases from V and 7 from J, leaving 19 bases between them.

The chain employs TRBV28 and TRBJ2-1; TRBD2 matches 13 bases. This CDR3 has 19 residues. Looked up from germline, CDR1 is MDHEN and CDR2 is SYDVKM. V gave up 4 bases and J gave up 7 bases; unmatched junction bases: 16. The DNA for the CDR3 is TGTGCCAGCAGTTCCCTTACCCTAGGACTAGCGGGAGCGATAAATGAGCAGTTCTTC. Translated: CASSSLTLGLAGAINEQFF.

The chain recombines TRBV30 with TRBJ2-1; 8 bases match TRBD1. From germline, CDR1 is GTSNPN and CDR2 SVGIG (reference sequence). The CDR3 runs to 14 residues. The ends lost 5 bases at V and 8 bases at J; junction bases unmatched: 11. The chain's CDR3 is CAWEQGVATDEQFF. In DNA form, the CDR3 reads TGTGCCTGGGAACAGGGGGTGGCTACGGATGAGCAGTTCTTC. The whole variable domain, remainder taken from reference TRBV30 and TRBJ2-1, is SQTIHQWPATLVQPVGSPLSLECTVEGTSNPNLYWYRQAAGRGLQLLFYSVGIGQISSEVPQNLSASRPQDRQFILSSKKLLLSDSGFYLCAWEQGVATDEQFFGPGTRLTVL.

The chain carries TRBV12-3 or TRBV12-4 and TRBJ1-4, with TRBD1 matching over 7 bases. Germline trimming cut 4 bases from V and 13 bases from J; bases unmatched to any gene: 6. The CDR3 has 12 residues. The CDR3 region is CASSSDRVGLFF. The DNA of the CDR3 is TGTGCCAGCAGTTCCGACAGGGTAGGACTGTTTTTT.

In this sample, this clone turned up once. This chain joins TRBV5-1 and TRBJ1-2; perhaps TRBD1 as D (6 bases). The CDR3 totals 16 residues. The V and J ends lost 5 bases and 3 bases respectively, with 20 bases between them. Germline CDR1 SGHRS, CDR2 YFSETQ. In nucleotides, the CDR3 is TGCGCCAGCAGGGGAATAGGACAGAACGCCCACTATGGCTACACCTTC. Protein product: CASRGIGQNAHYGYTF.

This chain joins TRBV3-1 (or the pseudogene TRBV3-2) and TRBJ2-6; D remains ambiguous. Germline CDR1 and CDR2: LGHDT and YNNKEL (reference sequence). Trimming took off 2 bases at V and 0 bases at J, with 14 bases between the two ends. This CDR3 contains 18 residues. Here the CDR3 reads CASSQRAPGSSGANVLTF. CDR3 DNA sequence: TGTGCCAGCAGCCAACGCGCCCCGGGTTCCTCTGGGGCCAACGTCCTGACTTTC.

This clone was found a few times. In nucleotides, the CDR3 is TGCGCCAGCAGCCAAGATCTGGCGGGATCGAACACCGGGGAGCTGTTTTTT. Encoded protein: CASSQDLAGSNTGELFF. The chain recombines TRBV4-3 with TRBJ2-2; possibly TRBD2 for D (6 bases). This CDR3 has 17 amino acids. Germline V gene lookup returns CDR1 LGHNA and CDR2 YSLEER. Trimming shortened V by 0 bases and J by 0 bases, and 11 bases separated the two germline ends.

V usage is TRBV5-1 and J usage is TRBJ2-3; TRBD1 aligns across 7 bases. The J segment lost 2 bases and the V segment lost 1 base, leaving 7 bases of the junction unmatched. Looked up from germline, CDR1 is SGHRS and CDR2 is YFSETQ. This CDR3 region has 16 residues. CDR3 nucleotide sequence: TGCGCCAGCAGCTTGAGGACAGGCCGGTCCACAGATACGCAGTATTTT. Its translation: CASSLRTGRSTDTQYF.

The chain joins TRBV28 to TRBJ1-5; D is perhaps TRBD1 (6 bases). The V end was cut by 2 bases, the J end by 6 bases, with 11 bases between. Germline-derived CDR1 and CDR2 are MDHEN and SYDVKM. The CDR3 runs 14 residues. The CDR3 loop is CASSLRTVSQPQHF. As DNA, the CDR3 is TGTGCCAGCAGTTTAAGGACAGTGAGTCAGCCCCAGCATTTT.

The genes are TRBV7-9 and TRBJ1-2, with TRBD1 matching over 7 bases. Germline V gene sequence: CDR1 SEHNR, CDR2 FQNEAQ (reference sequence). V lost 11 bases to trimming and J lost 2 bases; unmatched junction nucleotides: 5. CDR3 length: 12 amino acids. For the CDR3, the DNA is TGTGCCGGAGACAGGGCAAACTATGGCTACACCTTC. Protein: CAGDRANYGYTF.

This clone was counted a few times. The chain has TRBV2 and TRBJ2-7; D is perhaps TRBD1 (6 bases). CDR1 is SNHLY and CDR2 is FYNNEI in the germline V gene. CDR3 length: 16 amino acids. Trimming pared 1 base from V and 2 bases from J, leaving 15 bases between. This CDR3 is CASSEVGRGPPYEQYF. The CDR3 DNA sequence: TGTGCCAGCAGTGAAGTGGGCAGGGGACCACCCTACGAGCAGTACTTC.

This clone was detected once. The chain has TRBV19 and TRBJ2-5; 7 nucleotides match TRBD1. Germline lookup yields CDR1 LNHDA and CDR2 SQIVND (reference sequence). This CDR3 comprises 16 residues. With 1 base clipped from V and 2 bases from J, the junction kept 7 bases outside the gene matches. CDR3 sequence reads: CASSIGGTETQETQYF. In DNA form, the CDR3 reads TGTGCCAGTAGTATAGGGGGGACAGAGACACAAGAGACCCAGTACTTC.

The CDR3 sequence: CASSPSRTTSYNEQFF. CDR3 DNA: TGTGCCAGCAGCCCCAGCCGGACTACCTCCTACAATGAGCAGTTCTTC. The chain combines TRBV7-2 with TRBJ2-1, with D tentatively TRBD2 (6 bases). The CDR3 extends over 16 amino acids. V was cut by 5 bases and J by 0 bases, with 14 bases left in between. In germline, CDR1 is SGHTA, CDR2 FQGNSA.

The chain couples TRBV4-1 to TRBJ2-1, with TRBD2 matching 7 bases. CDR3 length equals 15 residues. Germline V gives CDR1 MGHRA, CDR2 YSYEKL. Unmatched junction bases numbered 8, after V lost 5 bases and J lost 4 bases. The CDR3 sequence is CASSLVGGSYNEQFF. CDR3 in DNA: TGCGCCAGCAGCTTAGTCGGGGGGTCTTACAATGAGCAGTTCTTC.

The genes are TRBV3-1 (or the pseudogene TRBV3-2) and TRBJ1-2, with 10 bases lining up with TRBD1. J was trimmed by 9 bases and V by 1 base; bases with no gene match: 14. This CDR3 region has 17 residues. Germline CDR1 reads LGHDT; CDR2 reads YNNKEL (reference sequence). CDR3 loop: CASSQVAYRTGGMSYTF. DNA of the CDR3: TGTGCCAGCAGCCAAGTCGCATACCGGACAGGGGGAATGAGCTACACCTTC.

This sequence joins TRBV28 and TRBJ2-7; possible D gene TRBD2, 6 bases. Germline V gene sequence: CDR1 MDHEN, CDR2 SYDVKM. This CDR3 is 14 amino acids long. V was cut by 2 bases and J by 5 bases, with 13 bases left in between. CDR3 bases: TGTGCCAGCAGTTTAATCGGGAGATCGGACGAGCAGTACTTC. This codes for CASSLIGRSDEQYF.

The V gene is TRBV7-2, the J gene TRBJ2-5; 9 positions agree with TRBD2. Trimming cost V 3 bases and J 4 bases; bases outside gene matches: 18. The CDR3 has 19 residues. The germline CDR1 and CDR2 sequences are SGHTA and FQGNSA. CDR3 sequence (DNA): TGTGCCAGCAGCTTCCAATTAATAGCGGGAGTAGGAGTGGCAGAGACCCAGTACTTC. It encodes CASSFQLIAGVGVAETQYF.

The V gene is TRBV27, the J gene TRBJ1-6; no reliable D call. The V end lost 1 base, the J end lost 5 bases, and 6 bases lay between the germline ends. There are 14 residues in the CDR3. Germline lookup yields CDR1 MNHEY and CDR2 SMNVEV (reference sequence). The CDR3 region is CASSLWQDNSPLHF. The CDR3 region has the DNA TGTGCCAGCAGTTTATGGCAGGATAATTCACCCCTCCACTTT.

This clone was recorded once. This chain uses TRBV19 with TRBJ1-1; 8 bases align to TRBD1. Germline CDR1 is LNHDA and CDR2 is SQIVND (reference sequence). V was clipped by 6 bases and J by 5 bases; unmatched bases: 11. The CDR3 has 15 residues. The CDR3 DNA is TGTGCCAGTAGGGAGAGGTGGGACAGGCGGACTGAAGCTTTCTTT. Protein: CASRERWDRRTEAFF.

The rearrangement joins TRBV19 to TRBJ2-3, with a weak D call TRBD2 (6 bases). The CDR3 spans 14 residues. V shed 6 bases and J shed 2 bases, with 12 bases lying between them. The germline CDR1 and CDR2 sequences are LNHDA and SQIVND (reference sequence). CDR3 residues: CASSSAGTTDTQYF. DNA for the CDR3: TGTGCCAGTAGCAGTGCGGGAACCACAGATACGCAGTATTTT. The full variable domain, in which reference TRBV19 and TRBJ2-3 provide the parts outside the CDR3, is DGGITQSPKYLFRKEGQNVTLSCEQNLNHDAMYWYRQDPGQGLRLIYYSQIVNDFQKGDIAEGYSVSREKKESFPLTVTSAQKNPTAFYLCASSSAGTTDTQYFGPGTRLTVL.